This passage covers 27 T cell receptor beta chains from one sample sequenced in a study of blood T cell repertoires in COVID-19. TCRdb keeps only in-frame clones here, not all; method: immunoSEQ multiplex PCR. The sample records about 160,000 clones, around 82% being singletons. Sequences were obtained from peripheral blood. The receptors come from a woman in her forties with COVID-19, enrolled during active disease.

The chain recombines TRBV11-2 with TRBJ2-1; no firm D call. Trimming removed 5 bases at V and 9 bases at J, with 8 bases between. Germline assignment: CDR1 SGHAT and CDR2 FQNNGV. The CDR3 loop spans 11 amino acids. As DNA, the CDR3 is TGTGCCAGCAGCCACATGTCTGAGCAGTTCTTC. This sequence encodes CASSHMSEQFF.

The chain recombines TRBV30 with TRBJ2-7, with 11 bases that match TRBD2. Germline V gene sequence: CDR1 GTSNPN, CDR2 SVGIG (reference sequence). The CDR3 is made up of 18 amino acids. V was clipped by 1 base and J by 2 bases; unmatched bases: 13. The CDR3 DNA reads TGTGCCTGGAGTGAGGGACTAGCGGAGCCTAGAAACACCTACGAGCAGTACTTC. This encodes CAWSEGLAEPRNTYEQYF.

V and J are TRBV6-5 and TRBJ1-3; possibly TRBD1 for D (6 bases). CDR1 is MNHEY, CDR2 SVGAGI, per germline. The CDR3 length is 15 residues. Trimming left V 7 bases short and J 2 bases short, with 15 bases between. The CDR3 DNA reads TGTGCCAGCACCGATATCGCAGGGGCTGGAAACACCATATATTTT. Protein: CASTDIAGAGNTIYF.

In this sample, this clone turned up a few times. This chain joins TRBV18 and TRBJ1-5; TRBD1 matches 7 bases. The CDR3 has 17 residues. Germline V gene lookup returns CDR1 KGHSH and CDR2 LQKENI. The V segment lost 3 bases and the J segment 4 bases; nucleotides outside the gene matches: 12. The CDR3 bases are TGTGCCAGCTCACCCTACCCCGGACAGGACAGGAATCAGCCCCAGCATTTT. Amino acids: CASSPYPGQDRNQPQHF. The whole variable domain, remainder taken from reference TRBV18 and TRBJ1-5, is NAGVMQNPRHLVRRRGQEARLRCSPMKGHSHVYWYRQLPEEGLKFMVYLQKENIIDESGMPKERFSAEFPKEGPSILRIQQVVRGDSAAYFCASSPYPGQDRNQPQHFGDGTRLSIL.

The chain's CDR3 is CSVRLFGEGYNEQFF. CDR3 in DNA: TGCAGCGTTAGGCTGTTTGGGGAGGGGTACAATGAGCAGTTCTTC. This chain joins TRBV29-1 and TRBJ2-1; TRBD2 matches at 7 bases. There are 15 residues in the CDR3. J lost 4 bases, V lost 5 bases, and 11 bases had no gene match. Germline loops: CDR1 SQVTM, CDR2 ANQGSEA.

This chain connects TRBV14 to TRBJ2-2; 9 bases align to TRBD1. The germline V gene has CDR1 SGHDN and CDR2 FVKESK. V dropped 6 bases and J dropped 0; count of bases not matched to a gene: 5. This CDR3 is 16 amino acids long. The chain's CDR3 is CASSRGQGSNTGELFF. The DNA for the CDR3 is TGTGCCAGCAGTCGTGGACAGGGGTCGAACACCGGGGAGCTGTTTTTT.

The chain has TRBV6-5 and TRBJ2-7, with TRBD2 as a possible D gene (5 bases). The V gene's germline CDR1 is MNHEY and CDR2 SVGAGI. The V gene lost 0 bases and the J gene lost 3 bases, with 9 bases spanning the gap. CDR3 size: 14 residues. The DNA for the CDR3 is TGTGCCAGCAGTTACTCGGAGGTACACTACGAGCAGTACTTC. Its protein is CASSYSEVHYEQYF.

Here the CDR3 reads CAISEAGYEQYV. CDR3 DNA: TGTGCCATCAGCGAGGCGGGCTACGAGCAGTACGTC. This chain connects TRBV10-3 to TRBJ2-7, with a tentative D call TRBD2 (5 bases). CDR3 size: 12 residues. Trimming removed 6 bases at V and 3 bases at J, with 9 bases between. The V gene's germline CDR1 is ENHRY and CDR2 SYGVKD.

The V call is TRBV5-5, the J call TRBJ2-6, with 10 bases identical to TRBD1. J was trimmed by 2 bases and V by 5 bases; bases with no gene match: 7. This CDR3 region has 17 residues. CDR1 is SGHKS, CDR2 YYEKEE, per germline (reference sequence). The CDR3 sequence is CASRLTGGEAGANVLTF. The CDR3 coding sequence is TGTGCCAGCAGGCTGACAGGGGGCGAGGCTGGGGCCAACGTCCTGACTTTC.

V is TRBV5-6 and J is TRBJ2-1; D remains ambiguous. The CDR3 is 13 amino acids. Trimming took off 1 base at V and 9 bases at J, with 11 bases between the two ends. Germline-derived CDR1 and CDR2 are SGHDT and YYEEEE. The CDR3 DNA reads TGTGCCAGCAGCTTGCTTGAGCGAGGTGAGCAGTTCTTC. It codes for CASSLLERGEQFF.

This rearrangement joins TRBV7-2 to TRBJ2-3, with 8 bases identical to TRBD2. V gave up 3 bases and J gave up 1 base; unmatched junction bases: 6. The germline gives CDR1 SGHTA, CDR2 FQGNSA. This CDR3 has 16 amino acids. In nucleotides, the CDR3 is TGTGCCAGCAGCTTCTCTGAACTAGCGGGCACAGATACGCAGTATTTT. Encoded protein: CASSFSELAGTDTQYF.

This chain uses TRBV19 with TRBJ1-1; D not certain. The CDR3 contains 12 residues. Germline V gene sequence: CDR1 LNHDA, CDR2 SQIVND (reference sequence). V lost 10 bases and J 4 bases, leaving 13 bases between the germline ends. CDR3 bases: TGTGCCACCGAGCGAGTACCCACTGAAGCTTTCTTT. It codes for CATERVPTEAFF.

This chain links TRBV6-5 with TRBJ2-6; tentative D call: TRBD2 (5 bases). The germline CDR1 and CDR2 sequences are MNHEY and SVGAGI. The CDR3 is made up of 15 amino acids. The V gene lost 0 bases and the J gene lost 8 bases, with 11 bases spanning the gap. CDR3 loop: CASSYSQRRTNVLTF. The CDR3 DNA reads as TGTGCCAGCAGTTACTCCCAGCGGAGAACCAACGTCCTGACTTTC.

A few counts support this clone. V usage is TRBV19 and J usage is TRBJ2-7, with a weak D call TRBD1 (6 bases). With 4 bases removed from V and 0 bases from J, the gap between germline ends came to 10 bases. The CDR3 runs to 14 residues. Germline values: CDR1 LNHDA, CDR2 SQIVND (reference sequence). The DNA of the CDR3 is TGTGCCAGTAGTACCAGACAGGCCTCCTACGAGCAGTACTTC. It translates to CASSTRQASYEQYF.

This clone has more than one count but fewer than ten. The gene calls are TRBV13 and TRBJ2-3; the match to TRBD1 covers 7 bases. CDR1 and CDR2 (germline): PRHDT, FYEKMQ (reference sequence). Unmatched junction bases numbered 6, after V lost 5 bases and J lost 4 bases. The CDR3 spans 14 residues. In DNA, the CDR3 is TGTGCCAGCAGCCCACGGGACAGACCAGATACGCAGTATTTT. This translates into CASSPRDRPDTQYF.

The chain links TRBV5-1 to TRBJ2-3; the D gene is possibly TRBD1 (6 bases). CDR1 and CDR2 from the germline V gene are SGHRS and YFSETQ. The V gene lost 6 bases and the J gene lost 10 bases, with 18 bases spanning the gap. The CDR3 contains 13 residues. The CDR3 spells CASTYPGQSSQYF. CDR3 DNA sequence: TGCGCCAGCACCTACCCCGGACAGTCTTCGCAGTATTTT.

The V gene is TRBV6-4, the J gene TRBJ1-1; perhaps TRBD1 as D (5 bases). The CDR3 loop spans 15 amino acids. The V end was cut by 4 bases, the J end by 0 bases, with 12 bases between. Germline V gene sequence: CDR1 MRHNA, CDR2 SNTAGT. CDR3 sequence: CASSAAGLLNTEAFF. For the CDR3, the DNA is TGTGCCAGCAGTGCGGCAGGGCTATTGAACACTGAAGCTTTCTTT.

In this sample, this clone turned up many times. The chain has TRBV9 and TRBJ2-1; 7 bases are a match to TRBD2. With 3 bases clipped from V and 7 bases from J, the junction kept 7 bases outside the gene matches. Germline loops: CDR1 SGDLS, CDR2 YYNGEE. There are 14 residues in the CDR3. Here the CDR3 reads CASSAGGRVNEQFF. Written as DNA, the CDR3 is TGTGCCAGCAGCGCAGGAGGGAGGGTAAATGAGCAGTTCTTC.

The rearrangement joins TRBV6-5 to TRBJ1-6; TRBD1 agrees at 8 bases. Germline CDR1 reads MNHEY; CDR2 reads SVGAGI. The CDR3 runs to 15 residues. The V gene end was trimmed by 0 bases and the J gene end by 14 bases; junction bases not matched to a gene: 9. The CDR3 loop is CASSYSRGQEEALHF. For the CDR3, the DNA is TGTGCCAGCAGTTACTCGCGGGGACAGGAGGAGGCCCTCCACTTT.

The V call is TRBV5-1, the J call TRBJ2-7; 7 bases are shared with TRBD2. CDR1 SGHRS and CDR2 YFSETQ come from the germline V gene. The CDR3 is 17 amino acids. J lost 1 base, V lost 5 bases, and 15 bases had no gene match. The CDR3 here is CASRREERGLVSYEQYF. CDR3 coding DNA: TGCGCCAGCAGACGGGAGGAGCGGGGCTTGGTATCCTACGAGCAGTACTTC.

There are a few counts of this clone. The V call is TRBV6-5, the J call TRBJ2-7, with TRBD1 identical over 7 bases. J was trimmed by 5 bases and V by 0 bases; bases with no gene match: 7. The CDR3 sequence is 15 residues long. Germline-derived CDR1 and CDR2 are MNHEY and SVGAGI. The CDR3 protein is CASSYSFEGADEQYF. As DNA, the CDR3 is TGTGCCAGCAGTTACTCGTTTGAGGGGGCAGACGAGCAGTACTTC.

V is TRBV29-1 and J is TRBJ1-2, with TRBD1 matching over 7 bases. This CDR3 has 13 residues. CDR1 is SQVTM and CDR2 is ANQGSEA in the germline V gene. Losses at the gene ends were 5 bases for V and 3 bases for J; bases not matched to a gene: 6. The DNA of the CDR3 is TGCAGCGTTCAAGGGGGCGGGGACTATGGCTACACCTTC. It is translated as CSVQGGGDYGYTF.

The V and J genes are TRBV3-1 (or the pseudogene TRBV3-2) and TRBJ1-1; the D is unclear. Germline V gene data show CDR1 as LGHDT and CDR2 as YNNKEL (reference sequence). CDR3 length equals 15 residues. Trimming removed 0 bases at V and 4 bases at J, with 12 bases between. Here the CDR3 reads CASSQELGGVTEAFF. The CDR3 DNA reads TGTGCCAGCAGCCAAGAATTAGGAGGTGTCACTGAAGCTTTCTTT.

This chain links TRBV19 with TRBJ2-1; TRBD2 matches at 7 bases. This CDR3 is 15 amino acids long. The V gene's germline CDR1 is LNHDA and CDR2 SQIVND (reference sequence). The trim removed 3 bases at V and 9 bases at J, leaving 11 bases unmatched. This CDR3 reads CASSMGPLLASEQFF. CDR3 bases: TGTGCCAGTAGTATGGGCCCACTACTAGCGTCTGAGCAGTTCTTC.

The chain is built from TRBV6-1 and TRBJ1-1; D unclear. Germline CDR1 reads MNHNS; CDR2 reads SASEGT. V shed 2 bases and J shed 5 bases, with 12 bases lying between them. The CDR3 contains 14 residues. The CDR3 is CASSERDGRTEAFF. CDR3 DNA sequence: TGTGCCAGCAGTGAAAGAGACGGGAGGACTGAAGCTTTCTTT.

The chain combines TRBV30 with TRBJ2-5, with D possibly being TRBD2 (5 bases). The CDR3 runs 11 residues. Trimming cost V 5 bases and J 5 bases, with 9 bases left between them. Germline V gene lookup returns CDR1 GTSNPN and CDR2 SVGIG (reference sequence). CDR3 residues: CAWERGETQYF. The DNA for the CDR3 is TGTGCCTGGGAGAGAGGGGAGACCCAGTACTTC.

This sequence joins TRBV28 and TRBJ1-6; unclear D gene. V lost 3 bases and J lost 7, with 13 bases in between. Germline V gene data show CDR1 as MDHEN and CDR2 as SYDVKM. The CDR3 is made up of 15 amino acids. The CDR3: CASSFFGVGNSPLHF. CDR3 in DNA: TGTGCCAGCAGTTTCTTCGGAGTTGGAAATTCACCCCTCCACTTT.